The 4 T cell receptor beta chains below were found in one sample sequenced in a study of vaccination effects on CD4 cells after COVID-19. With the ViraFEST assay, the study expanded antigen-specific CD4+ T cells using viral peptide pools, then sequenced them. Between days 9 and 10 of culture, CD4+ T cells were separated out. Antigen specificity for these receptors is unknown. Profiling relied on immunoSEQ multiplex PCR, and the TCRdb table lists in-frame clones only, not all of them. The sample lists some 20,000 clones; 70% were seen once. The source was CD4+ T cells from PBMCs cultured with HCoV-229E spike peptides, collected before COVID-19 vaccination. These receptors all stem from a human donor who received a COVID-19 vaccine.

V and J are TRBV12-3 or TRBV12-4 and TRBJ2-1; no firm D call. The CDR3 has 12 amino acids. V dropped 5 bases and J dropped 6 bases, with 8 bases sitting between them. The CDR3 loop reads CASSPQANEQFF. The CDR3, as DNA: TGTGCCAGCAGTCCCCAAGCCAATGAGCAGTTCTTC.

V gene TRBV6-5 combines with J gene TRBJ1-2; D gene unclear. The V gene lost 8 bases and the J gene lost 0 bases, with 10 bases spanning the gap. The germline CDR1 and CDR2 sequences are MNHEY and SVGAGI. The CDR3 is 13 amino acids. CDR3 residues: CASVRAANYGYTF. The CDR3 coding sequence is TGTGCCAGCGTGAGGGCCGCTAACTATGGCTACACCTTC.

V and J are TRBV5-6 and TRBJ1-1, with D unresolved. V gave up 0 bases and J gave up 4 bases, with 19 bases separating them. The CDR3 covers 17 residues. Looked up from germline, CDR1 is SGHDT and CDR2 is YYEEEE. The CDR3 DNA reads TGTGCCAGCAGCTTGGTTGCCCCGGACGCCGGGAGCACTGAAGCTTTCTTT. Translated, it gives CASSLVAPDAGSTEAFF.

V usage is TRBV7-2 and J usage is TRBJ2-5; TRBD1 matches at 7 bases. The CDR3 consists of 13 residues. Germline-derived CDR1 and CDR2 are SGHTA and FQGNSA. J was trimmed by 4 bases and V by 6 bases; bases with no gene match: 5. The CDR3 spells CASSLQGIETQYF. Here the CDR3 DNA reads TGTGCCAGCAGTTTACAGGGGATAGAGACCCAGTACTTC. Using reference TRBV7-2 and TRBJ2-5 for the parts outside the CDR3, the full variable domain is GAGVSQSPSNKVTEKGKDVELRCDPISGHTALYWYRQSLGQGLEFLIYFQGNSAPDKSGLPSDRFSAERTGGSVSTLTIQRTQQEDSAVYLCASSLQGIETQYFGPGTRLLVL.